This TCR beta chain was documented in a study of blood T cell repertoires in COVID-19. Study as a whole: Specimens from acute and convalescent COVID-19 originated in the United States, Italy and Spain.

Sequencing used immunoSEQ multiplex PCR; TCRdb keeps in-frame clones, though not all of them. Among about 58,000 clones, about 90% were seen once, and the ten largest hold approximately 1.5%. The ends were cut back, 2 bases at V and 0 bases at J, with 4 bases in the middle. The CDR3 runs 13 residues. CDR1 is SGHTA, CDR2 FQGTGA, per germline. This clone came up a few times. The V gene is TRBV7-3, the J gene TRBJ1-1; unclear D gene. The sample taken for sequencing was peripheral blood. This clonotype originated in a man between 60 and 75 years old with acute or convalescent COVID-19. CDR3 nucleotides: TGTGCCAGCAGCTTACCGTTGAACACTGAAGCTTTCTTT. This translates into CASSLPLNTEAFF.